The next 13 T cell receptor beta chains were all read from a single sample in a study of shared clonotypes between healthy human individuals. TCRdb's copy holds only in-frame clones and misses some; the assay was immunoSEQ multiplex PCR. The data hold roughly 1,100,000 clones, with 60% to 80% observed a single time. Input material: memory CD4+ T cells sorted from blood. This sample's subset: CD45RA-negative fraction. Receptors originate from a man between 18 and 29 years old in good health.

V is TRBV5-1 and J is TRBJ1-4; D is unresolved. Germline V gene sequence: CDR1 SGHRS, CDR2 YFSETQ. The CDR3 spans 15 residues. Trimming removed 4 bases at V and 0 bases at J, with 10 bases between. CDR3 sequence reads: CASSVGSSTNEKLFF. For the CDR3, the DNA is TGCGCCAGCAGCGTGGGGTCATCAACTAATGAAAAACTGTTTTTT.

Of note for this clone: Additional DNA sequences in this sample encode the identical CDR3. The chain joins TRBV5-1 to TRBJ1-1, with 7 bases identical to TRBD1. There are 14 residues in the CDR3. The trim removed 2 bases at V and 4 bases at J, leaving 5 bases unmatched. Germline assignment: CDR1 SGHRS and CDR2 YFSETQ. CDR3 nucleotide sequence: TGCGCCAGCAGCTTACAGACAGGGAGCACTGAAGCTTTCTTT. Amino acids: CASSLQTGSTEAFF. The full variable domain, in which reference TRBV5-1 and TRBJ1-1 provide the parts outside the CDR3, is KAGVTQTPRYLIKTRGQQVTLSCSPISGHRSVSWYQQTPGQGLQFLFEYFSETQRNKGNFPGRFSGRQFSNSRSEMNVSTLELGDSALYLCASSLQTGSTEAFFGQGTRLTVV.

This chain joins TRBV6-1 and TRBJ2-5; no clear D gene. Trimming cost V 4 bases and J 1 base, with 10 bases left between them. The CDR3 runs to 14 residues. CDR1 is MNHNS and CDR2 is SASEGT in the germline V gene. The CDR3 region has the DNA TGTGCCAGCAGTGTAATCTACTCCCAAGAGACCCAGTACTTC. Its protein is CASSVIYSQETQYF.

V is TRBV18 and J is TRBJ2-1; 11 bases fit TRBD2. This CDR3 is built from 14 residues. Germline V CDR1 and CDR2: KGHSH, LQKENI. The V and J ends lost 5 bases and 8 bases, in that order; junction bases with no gene match: 5. For the CDR3, the DNA is TGTGCCAGCTCAAGACTAGCGGGGACGGATGAGCAGTTCTTC. Translating gives CASSRLAGTDEQFF.

The chain joins TRBV9 to TRBJ1-2, with a weak D call TRBD1 (5 bases). In germline, CDR1 is SGDLS, CDR2 YYNGEE. V shed 0 bases and J shed 1 base, with 10 bases lying between them. CDR3 size: 15 residues. The CDR3 DNA follows: TGTGCCAGCAGCGTAGAAGACAGAAGTAACTATGGCTACACCTTC. Amino acid sequence: CASSVEDRSNYGYTF.

V is TRBV28 and J is TRBJ1-5; 10 nucleotides align to TRBD1. Germline CDR1 MDHEN, CDR2 SYDVKM. The length of the CDR3 is 20 residues. The V segment lost 0 bases and the J segment 3 bases; nucleotides outside the gene matches: 14. CDR3 sequence reads: CASSLWARDRGIQTNQPQHF. The CDR3 nucleotides read TGTGCCAGCAGTTTATGGGCCCGGGACAGGGGAATCCAAACCAATCAGCCCCAGCATTTT.

In this sample, this clone turned up once. The chain is built from TRBV10-1 and TRBJ2-5; D is undetermined. Germline values: CDR1 WNHNN, CDR2 SYGVQD (reference sequence). V was shortened by 0 bases and J by 2 bases, with 7 bases between the two germline ends. The CDR3 loop spans 14 amino acids. The DNA of the CDR3 is TGCGCCAGCAGTGAGTCTTCTAGTCAAGAGACCCAGTACTTC. Its translation: CASSESSSQETQYF.

This clone has a handful of counts. This CDR3 is also generated by other DNA sequences in the sample. The chain uses TRBV9 and TRBJ1-1; D is ambiguous. Per germline, CDR1 SGDLS and CDR2 YYNGEE. The CDR3 is made up of 15 amino acids. Trimming left V 0 bases short and J 0 bases short, with 9 bases between. CDR3 loop: CASSVEGGMNTEAFF. The DNA for the CDR3 is TGTGCCAGCAGCGTAGAAGGAGGGATGAACACTGAAGCTTTCTTT.

The CDR3 coding sequence is TGTGCCAGCAGCCCAGGCGGGACTAGTAGATCCGAGCAGTACTTC. Translating gives CASSPGGTSRSEQYF. V gene TRBV11-3 combines with J gene TRBJ2-5; 8 bases align to TRBD2. Judging by the DNA end, TRBJ2-7 fits better; the J call may be wrong. The CDR3 runs 15 residues. In germline, CDR1 is SGHNT, CDR2 YENEEA.

This clone was recorded many times. The chain joins TRBV11-2 to TRBJ1-2, with D possibly matching TRBD1 (6 bases). This CDR3 spans 15 amino acids. The germline V and J ends were trimmed by 6 bases and 0 bases, with 14 bases remaining between them. The V gene's germline CDR1 is SGHAT and CDR2 FQNNGV. CDR3: CASRPGAEANYGYTF. The CDR3 DNA follows: TGTGCCAGCAGGCCAGGGGCCGAAGCTAACTATGGCTACACCTTC. The whole variable domain, remainder taken from reference TRBV11-2 and TRBJ1-2, is EAGVAQSPRYKIIEKRQSVAFWCNPISGHATLYWYQQILGQGPKLLIQFQNNGVVDDSQLPKDRFSAERLKGVDSTLKIQPAKLEDSAVYLCASRPGAEANYGYTFGSGTRLTVV.

This rearrangement joins TRBV2 to TRBJ2-3; 7 bases fit TRBD2. The CDR3 sequence is 17 residues long. CDR1 and CDR2 from the germline V gene are SNHLY and FYNNEI. Germline trimming cut 7 bases from V and 3 bases from J; bases unmatched to any gene: 16. The CDR3 nucleotides are TGTGCCAGCACAAGGCTAGGGAGGGGACTGAAAACAGATACGCAGTATTTT. It translates to CASTRLGRGLKTDTQYF.

This chain joins TRBV9 and TRBJ2-3, with TRBD2 matching over 15 bases. This CDR3 comprises 18 residues. The junction had 8 bases not matched to a gene; V was cut back by 4 bases and J by 2 bases. CDR1 is SGDLS, CDR2 YYNGEE, per germline. The CDR3 spells CASSTGLAGGIITDTQYF. CDR3 nucleotides: TGTGCCAGCAGCACCGGACTAGCGGGGGGGATTATCACAGATACGCAGTATTTT. The entire variable domain, with the rest obtained from reference TRBV9 and TRBJ2-3, is as follows: DSGVTQTPKHLITATGQRVTLRCSPRSGDLSVYWYQQSLDQGLQFLIQYYNGEERAKGNILERFSAQQFPDLHSELNLSSLELGDSALYFCASSTGLAGGIITDTQYFGPGTRLTVL.

The rearrangement links TRBV25-1 to TRBJ2-5; no definite D call. Germline loops: CDR1 MGHDK, CDR2 SYGVNS. This CDR3 is built from 14 residues. The V and J ends lost 2 bases and 6 bases respectively, with 13 bases between them. The CDR3 sequence is CASSEPGPRKTQYF. The DNA for the CDR3 is TGTGCCAGCAGTGAACCCGGGCCAAGGAAGACCCAGTACTTC.